This TCR beta chain was captured by sequencing in a study of cytomegalovirus exposure and HLA in healthy donors. The CDR3 spans 14 residues. With 0 bases removed from V and 9 bases from J, the gap between germline ends came to 13 bases. The germline V gene has CDR1 SGDLS and CDR2 YYNGEE. This PCR relied on a set of 60 Vbeta primers and 13 Jbeta primers. The data were produced by immunoSEQ multiplex PCR, yet TCRdb's version contains in-frame clones alone and is incomplete. The data contain roughly 150,000 clones, 64% of them singletons. As for this clone: The antigen is undetermined.

The study's findings and limits: Follow-up analysis seemed to connect common viral pathogens with several of the most significant clusters identified. Earlier analysis found most TCR beta V segments productive about 87% or about 30% of the time. Cytomegalovirus status was reportedly diagnosed by the classifier with high specificity and sensitivity.

This sequence originates from a woman in her twenties or thirties in good health and CMV-seropositive. The gene calls are TRBV9 and TRBJ1-5, with D maybe TRBD1 (6 bases). Sequencing was done on a sample of PBMCs. The CDR3: CASSVVGEQGPQHF. CDR3 nucleotides: TGTGCCAGCAGCGTAGTGGGGGAACAGGGGCCCCAGCATTTT.